This T cell receptor (beta chain) stems from a study of blood T cell repertoires in COVID-19. As for the study in general: The United States, Italy and Spain were the sources of the acute and convalescent COVID-19 samples.

Some clones are missing from TCRdb's copy, which holds only in-frame ones; the method was immunoSEQ multiplex PCR. This table has about 87,000 clones, roughly 80% appearing once. Trimming stripped 6 bases from V and 1 base from J, with 9 bases between. Germline lookup yields CDR1 MNHEY and CDR2 SVGAGI. The CDR3 totals 13 residues. Sequenced sample: peripheral blood. The source of this sequence is a woman aged 50 to 60 with acute or convalescent COVID-19. The chain joins TRBV6-5 to TRBJ1-1, with D uncertain. The CDR3 DNA reads as TGTGCCAGCAGGGCCCAGGCGAACACTGAAGCTTTCTTT. It is translated as CASRAQANTEAFF.